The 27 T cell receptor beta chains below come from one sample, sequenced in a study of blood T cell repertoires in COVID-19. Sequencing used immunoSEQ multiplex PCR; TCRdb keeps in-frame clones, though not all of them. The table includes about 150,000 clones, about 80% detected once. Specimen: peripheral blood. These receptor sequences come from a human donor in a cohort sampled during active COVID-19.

The chain's CDR3 is CASSQDLTGGIGSPLHF. The CDR3 nucleotides are TGTGCCAGCAGCCAAGATCTTACAGGGGGAATAGGTTCACCCCTCCACTTT. This chain connects TRBV3-1 (or the pseudogene TRBV3-2) to TRBJ1-6; 8 bases map to TRBD1. The germline V gene encodes CDR1 LGHDT and CDR2 YNNKEL (reference sequence). The CDR3 runs 17 residues. The J segment lost 9 bases and the V segment lost 0 bases, leaving 10 bases of the junction unmatched.

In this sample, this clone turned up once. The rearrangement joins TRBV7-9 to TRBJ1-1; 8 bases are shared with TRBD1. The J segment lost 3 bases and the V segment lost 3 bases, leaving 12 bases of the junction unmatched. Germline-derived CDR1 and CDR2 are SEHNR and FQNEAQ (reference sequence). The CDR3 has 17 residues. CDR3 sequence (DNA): TGTGCCAGCAGCTTTTCTCCGGGACAGGTCGGGGACACTGAAGCTTTCTTT. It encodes CASSFSPGQVGDTEAFF.

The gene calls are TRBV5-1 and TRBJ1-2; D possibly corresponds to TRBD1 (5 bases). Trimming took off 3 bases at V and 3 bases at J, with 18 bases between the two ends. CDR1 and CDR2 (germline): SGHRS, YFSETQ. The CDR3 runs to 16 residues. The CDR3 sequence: CASSSRRGSQDYGYTF. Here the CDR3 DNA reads TGCGCCAGCAGCTCCAGGCGGGGGTCTCAGGACTATGGCTACACCTTC.

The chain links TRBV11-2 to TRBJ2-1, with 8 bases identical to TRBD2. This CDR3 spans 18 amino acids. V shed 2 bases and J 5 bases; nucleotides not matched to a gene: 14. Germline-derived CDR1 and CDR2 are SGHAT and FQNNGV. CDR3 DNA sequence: TGTGCCAGCAGCTTACGTTCCGGGGGGGGCCCGAAAAACAATGAGCAGTTCTTC. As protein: CASSLRSGGGPKNNEQFF.

The CDR3 loop is CASSQPQGQEAFF. CDR3 DNA sequence: TGTGCCAGCAGCCAGCCACAGGGGCAGGAAGCTTTCTTT. The chain joins TRBV4-2 to TRBJ1-1, with 7 positions matching TRBD1. This CDR3 is 13 amino acids long. V was pared by 3 bases and J by 8 bases, with 6 bases of the junction left unmatched. Germline CDR1 LGHNA, CDR2 YNFKEQ.

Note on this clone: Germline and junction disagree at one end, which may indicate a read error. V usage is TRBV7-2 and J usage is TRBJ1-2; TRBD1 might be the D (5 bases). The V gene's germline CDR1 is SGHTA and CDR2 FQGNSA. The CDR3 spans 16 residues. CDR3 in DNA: TGTGCCAGCAGCCCTCCCGGGGGGGTCCAAAACTCTGGCTACACCTTC. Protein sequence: CASSPPGGVQNSGYTF.

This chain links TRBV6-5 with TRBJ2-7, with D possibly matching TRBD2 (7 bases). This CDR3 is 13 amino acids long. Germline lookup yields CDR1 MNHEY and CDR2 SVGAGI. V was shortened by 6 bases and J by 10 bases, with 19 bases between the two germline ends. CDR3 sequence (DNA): TGTGCCAGCAGCCCCCCGGGGGGCGGGGCCCAGTACGTC. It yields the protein CASSPPGGGAQYV.

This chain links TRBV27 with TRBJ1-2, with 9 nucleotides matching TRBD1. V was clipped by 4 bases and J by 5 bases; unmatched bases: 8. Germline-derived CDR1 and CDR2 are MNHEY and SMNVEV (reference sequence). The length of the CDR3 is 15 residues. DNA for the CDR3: TGTGCCAGCAGTTCAGTGACAGGGGGGGCATATGGCTACACCTTC. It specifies CASSSVTGGAYGYTF.

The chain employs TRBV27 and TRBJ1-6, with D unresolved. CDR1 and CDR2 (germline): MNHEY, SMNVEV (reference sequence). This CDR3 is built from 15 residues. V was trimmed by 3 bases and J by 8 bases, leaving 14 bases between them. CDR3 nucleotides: TGTGCCAGCAGTTTGACATCTTTTTTCGATTCACCCCTCCACTTT. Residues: CASSLTSFFDSPLHF.

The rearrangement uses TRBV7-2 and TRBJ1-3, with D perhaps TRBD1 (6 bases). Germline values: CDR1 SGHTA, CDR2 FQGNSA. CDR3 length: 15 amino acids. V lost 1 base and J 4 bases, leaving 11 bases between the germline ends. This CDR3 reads CASSLGNTGGNTIYF. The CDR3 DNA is TGTGCCAGCAGCTTAGGGAACACAGGGGGAAACACCATATATTTT. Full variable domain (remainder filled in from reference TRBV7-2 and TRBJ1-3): GAGVSQSPSNKVTEKGKDVELRCDPISGHTALYWYRQSLGQGLEFLIYFQGNSAPDKSGLPSDRFSAERTGGSVSTLTIQRTQQEDSAVYLCASSLGNTGGNTIYFGEGSWLTVV.

This chain's CDR3 is CASMKRSGGVQGTGELFF. The CDR3 nucleotides read TGTGCCAGCATGAAACGTAGCGGGGGGGTTCAGGGAACCGGGGAGCTGTTTTTT. This chain uses TRBV7-8 with TRBJ2-2; TRBD2 matches 11 bases. This CDR3 spans 18 amino acids. Germline V gene lookup returns CDR1 SGHVS and CDR2 FQNEAQ. The V and J ends lost 7 bases and 5 bases, in that order; junction bases with no gene match: 15.

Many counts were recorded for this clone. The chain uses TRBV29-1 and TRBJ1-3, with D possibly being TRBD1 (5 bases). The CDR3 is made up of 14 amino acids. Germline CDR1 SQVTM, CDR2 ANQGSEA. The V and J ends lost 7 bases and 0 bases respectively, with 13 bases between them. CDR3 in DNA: TGCAGCGCTGGACTAGACAGCTCTGGAAACACCATATATTTT. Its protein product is CSAGLDSSGNTIYF. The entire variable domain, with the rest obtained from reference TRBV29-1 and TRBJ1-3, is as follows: SAVISQKPSRDICQRGTSLTIQCQVDSQVTMMFWYRQQPGQSLTLIATANQGSEATYESGFVIDKFPISRPNLTFSTLTVSNMSPEDSSIYLCSAGLDSSGNTIYFGEGSWLTVV.

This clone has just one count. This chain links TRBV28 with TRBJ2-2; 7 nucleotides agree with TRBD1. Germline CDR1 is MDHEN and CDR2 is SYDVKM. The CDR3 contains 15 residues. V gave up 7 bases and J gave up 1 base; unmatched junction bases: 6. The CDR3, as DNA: TGTGCCAGCACCCTGACAGGGTTGAACACCGGGGAGCTGTTTTTT. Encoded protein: CASTLTGLNTGELFF.

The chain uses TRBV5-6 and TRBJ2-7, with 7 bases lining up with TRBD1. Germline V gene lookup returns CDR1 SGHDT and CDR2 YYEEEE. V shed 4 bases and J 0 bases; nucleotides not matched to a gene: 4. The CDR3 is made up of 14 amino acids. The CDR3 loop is CASSDQGVSYEQYV. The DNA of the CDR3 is TGTGCCAGCAGCGACCAGGGGGTCTCCTACGAGCAGTACGTC.

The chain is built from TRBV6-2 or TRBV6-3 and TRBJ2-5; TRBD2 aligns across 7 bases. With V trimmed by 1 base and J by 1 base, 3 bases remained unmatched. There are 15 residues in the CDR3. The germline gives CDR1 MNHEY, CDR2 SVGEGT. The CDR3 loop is CASSYYQRGQETQYF. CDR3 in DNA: TGTGCCAGCAGTTACTACCAGCGGGGCCAAGAGACCCAGTACTTC.

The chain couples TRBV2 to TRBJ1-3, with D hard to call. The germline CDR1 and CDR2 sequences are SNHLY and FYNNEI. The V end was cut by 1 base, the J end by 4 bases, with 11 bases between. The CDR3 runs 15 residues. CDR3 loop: CASSEGTAPGNTIYF. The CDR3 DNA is TGTGCCAGCAGTGAAGGTACAGCCCCGGGAAACACCATATATTTT.

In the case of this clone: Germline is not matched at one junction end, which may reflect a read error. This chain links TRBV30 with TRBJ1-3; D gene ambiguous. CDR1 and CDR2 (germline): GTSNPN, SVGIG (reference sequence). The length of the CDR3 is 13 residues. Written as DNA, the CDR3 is TGTGCCGGGAGCCCTAACTCTGGAAACACCATATATTTT. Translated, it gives CAGSPNSGNTIYF.

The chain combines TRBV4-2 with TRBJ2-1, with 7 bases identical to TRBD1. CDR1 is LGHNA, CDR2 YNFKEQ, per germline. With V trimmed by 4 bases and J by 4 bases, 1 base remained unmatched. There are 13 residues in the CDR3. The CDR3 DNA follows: TGTGCCAGCAGCCGGGACAGTTACAATGAGCAGTTCTTC. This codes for CASSRDSYNEQFF.

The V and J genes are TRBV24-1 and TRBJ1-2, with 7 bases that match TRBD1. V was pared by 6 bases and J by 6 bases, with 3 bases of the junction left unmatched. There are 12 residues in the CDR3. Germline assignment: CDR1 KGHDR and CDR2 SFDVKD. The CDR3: CATSKQGNGYTF. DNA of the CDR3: TGTGCCACCAGTAAACAGGGGAATGGCTACACCTTC.

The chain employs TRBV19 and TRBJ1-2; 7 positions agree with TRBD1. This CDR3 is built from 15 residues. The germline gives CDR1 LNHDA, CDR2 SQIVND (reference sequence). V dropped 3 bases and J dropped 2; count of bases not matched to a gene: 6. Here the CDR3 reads CASSIPTGMNYGYTF. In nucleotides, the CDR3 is TGTGCCAGTAGTATCCCGACAGGGATGAACTATGGCTACACCTTC.

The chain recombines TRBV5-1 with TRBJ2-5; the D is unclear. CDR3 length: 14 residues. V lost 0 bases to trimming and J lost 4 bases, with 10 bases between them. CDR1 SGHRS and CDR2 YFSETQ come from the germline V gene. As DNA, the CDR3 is TGCGCCAGCAGCTTGGAGCATCGAGCAGAGACCCAGTACTTC. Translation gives CASSLEHRAETQYF. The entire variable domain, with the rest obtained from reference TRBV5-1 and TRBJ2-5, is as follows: KAGVTQTPRYLIKTRGQQVTLSCSPISGHRSVSWYQQTPGQGLQFLFEYFSETQRNKGNFPGRFSGRQFSNSRSEMNVSTLELGDSALYLCASSLEHRAETQYFGPGTRLLVL.

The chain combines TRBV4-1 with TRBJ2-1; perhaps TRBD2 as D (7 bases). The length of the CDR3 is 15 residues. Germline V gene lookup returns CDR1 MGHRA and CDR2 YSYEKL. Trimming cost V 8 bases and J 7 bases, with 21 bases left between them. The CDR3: CASSRGGAFENEQFF. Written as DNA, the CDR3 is TGCGCCAGCTCCCGAGGGGGGGCCTTTGAGAATGAGCAGTTCTTC.

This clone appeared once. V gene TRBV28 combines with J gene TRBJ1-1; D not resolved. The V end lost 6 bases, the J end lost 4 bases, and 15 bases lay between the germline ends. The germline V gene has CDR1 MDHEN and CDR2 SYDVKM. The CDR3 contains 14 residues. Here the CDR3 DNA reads TGTGCCAGCAGGCCCGGTTACGTCGCCACTGAAGCTTTCTTT. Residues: CASRPGYVATEAFF.

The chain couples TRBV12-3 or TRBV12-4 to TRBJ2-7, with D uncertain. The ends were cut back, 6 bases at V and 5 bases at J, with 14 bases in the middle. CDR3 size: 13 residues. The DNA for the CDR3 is TGTGCCAGCAGCCCCCTCACGGCGGACGAGCAGTACGTC. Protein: CASSPLTADEQYV.

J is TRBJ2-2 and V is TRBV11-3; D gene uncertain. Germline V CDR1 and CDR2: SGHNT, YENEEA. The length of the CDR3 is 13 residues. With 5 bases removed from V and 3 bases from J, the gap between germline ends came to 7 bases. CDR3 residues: CASSLTDTGELFF. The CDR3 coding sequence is TGTGCCAGCAGCCTCACAGACACCGGGGAGCTGTTTTTT.

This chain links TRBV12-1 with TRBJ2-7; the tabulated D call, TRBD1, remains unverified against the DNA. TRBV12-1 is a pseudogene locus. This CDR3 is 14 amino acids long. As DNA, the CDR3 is TGTGCCAGCAGCAACAGACAGAACTCCTACGAGCAGTACGTC. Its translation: CASSNRQNSYEQYV.

The CDR3 is CASRPRENEKLFF. The CDR3 DNA reads as TGTGCCAGCAGACCTCGGGAAAATGAAAAACTGTTTTTT. J is TRBJ1-4 and V is TRBV28, with D unresolved. Germline assignment: CDR1 MDHEN and CDR2 SYDVKM. V lost 6 bases to trimming and J lost 5 bases, with 10 bases between them. CDR3 length: 13 residues. The whole variable domain, filled in from reference TRBV28 and TRBJ1-4, reads DVKVTQSSRYLVKRTGEKVFLECVQDMDHENMFWYRQDPGLGLRLIYFSYDVKMKEKGDIPEGYSVSREKKERFSLILESASTNQTSMYLCASRPRENEKLFFGSGTQLSVL.